One T cell receptor (beta chain) is described in this entry. The germline CDR1 and CDR2 sequences are MNHEY and SVGAGI. V was clipped by 2 bases and J by 1 base; unmatched bases: 2. This CDR3 is built from 15 residues. This record belongs to a study of blood T cell repertoires in COVID-19. For the study at large: COVID-19 samples from acute and convalescent phases originated in the United States, Italy and Spain.

Authors' processing steps: From reference gene primer amplification, estimates of nucleated cell counts were derived. The table came from immunoSEQ multiplex PCR; TCRdb's copy has only in-frame clones and leaves some out. That table furnishes V, J and clone size, whereas the DNA furnished D and trimming. Of about 350,000 clones listed, approximately 89% are singletons. This sequence joins TRBV6-5 and TRBJ1-1; 9 nucleotides agree with TRBD1. The receptor was derived from a woman aged 60-70 years with COVID-19, enrolled during active disease. Sequences were obtained from peripheral blood. The CDR3 protein is CASSYAGQGNTEAFF. In nucleotides, the CDR3 is TGTGCCAGCAGTTACGCGGGACAGGGGAACACTGAAGCTTTCTTT.